This TCR beta chain was profiled in a study of CD8 T cells in ankylosing spondylitis. As the method for making TCR beta libraries, quantitative 5'-RACE with molecular barcodes was used. TCRdb processed the 5' RACE reads anew with MiXCR; each CDR3 protein has one entry. The table shows 100,000 to 150,000 distinct CDR3 sequences, with around 9.3% occurring only once. Concerning this clonotype itself: Antigen: not known.

Germline CDR1 LGHNA, CDR2 YSLEER. This CDR3 contains 14 residues. V was pared by 1 base and J by 6 bases, with 0 bases of the junction left unmatched. Whole-study results and caveats: For ankylosing spondylitis blood, a TCR beta motif of seven to nine highly homologous variants appeared characteristic.

This sequence joins TRBV4-3 and TRBJ1-4; 9 bases fit TRBD1. The source is a male donor with ankylosing spondylitis or in good health (not recorded which). Sequencing was done on a sample of blood, either unsorted or a sorted T cell fraction (not recorded which). The CDR3 sequence is CASSQGTGDEKLFF. The DNA of the CDR3 is TGCGCCAGCAGCCAAGGGACAGGGGATGAAAAACTGTTTTTT.